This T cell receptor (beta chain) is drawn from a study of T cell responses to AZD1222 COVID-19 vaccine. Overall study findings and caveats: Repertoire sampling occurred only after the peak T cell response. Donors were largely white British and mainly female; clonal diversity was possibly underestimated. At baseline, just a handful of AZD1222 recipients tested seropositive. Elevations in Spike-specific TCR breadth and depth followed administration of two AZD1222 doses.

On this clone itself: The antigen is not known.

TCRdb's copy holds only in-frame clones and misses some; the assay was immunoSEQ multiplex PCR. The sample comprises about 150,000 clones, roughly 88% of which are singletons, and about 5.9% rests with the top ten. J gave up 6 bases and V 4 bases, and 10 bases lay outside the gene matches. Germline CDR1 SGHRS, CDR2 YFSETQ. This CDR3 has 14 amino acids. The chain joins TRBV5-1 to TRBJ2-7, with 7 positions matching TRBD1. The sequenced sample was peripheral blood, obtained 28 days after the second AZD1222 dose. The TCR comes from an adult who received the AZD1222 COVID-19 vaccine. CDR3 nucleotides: TGCGCCAGCAGCCTAGGACAGGATCGGAGCGAGCAGTACTTC. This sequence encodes CASSLGQDRSEQYF.